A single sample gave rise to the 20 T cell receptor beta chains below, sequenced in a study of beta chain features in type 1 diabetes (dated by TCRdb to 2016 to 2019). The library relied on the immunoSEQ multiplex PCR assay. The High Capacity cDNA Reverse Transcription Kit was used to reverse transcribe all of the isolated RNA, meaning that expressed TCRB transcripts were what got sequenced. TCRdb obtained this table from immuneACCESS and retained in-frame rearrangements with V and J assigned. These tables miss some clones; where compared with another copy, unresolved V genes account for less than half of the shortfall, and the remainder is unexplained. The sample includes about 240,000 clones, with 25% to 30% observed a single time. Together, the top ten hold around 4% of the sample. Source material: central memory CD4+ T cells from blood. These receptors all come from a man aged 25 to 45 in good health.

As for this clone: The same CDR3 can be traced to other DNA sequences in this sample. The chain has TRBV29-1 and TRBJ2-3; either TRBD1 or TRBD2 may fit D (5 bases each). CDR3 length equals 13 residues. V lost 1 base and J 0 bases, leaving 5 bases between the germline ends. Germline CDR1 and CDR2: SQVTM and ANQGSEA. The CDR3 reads CSVEGGSTDTQYF. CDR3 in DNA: TGCAGCGTTGAAGGGGGGAGCACAGATACGCAGTATTTT.

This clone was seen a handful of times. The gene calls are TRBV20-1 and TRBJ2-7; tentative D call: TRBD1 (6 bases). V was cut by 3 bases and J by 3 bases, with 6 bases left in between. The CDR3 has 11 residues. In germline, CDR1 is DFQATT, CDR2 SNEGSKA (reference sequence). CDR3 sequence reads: CSARTGYEQYF. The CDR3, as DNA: TGCAGTGCTAGGACAGGCTACGAGCAGTACTTC.

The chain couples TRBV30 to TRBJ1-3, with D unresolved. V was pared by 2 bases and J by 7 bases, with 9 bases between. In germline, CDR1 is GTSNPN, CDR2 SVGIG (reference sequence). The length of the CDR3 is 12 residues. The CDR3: CAWSKGWNTIYF. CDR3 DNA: TGTGCCTGGAGTAAAGGGTGGAACACCATATATTTT. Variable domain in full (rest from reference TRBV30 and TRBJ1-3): SQTIHQWPATLVQPVGSPLSLECTVEGTSNPNLYWYRQAAGRGLQLLFYSVGIGQISSEVPQNLSASRPQDRQFILSSKKLLLSDSGFYLCAWSKGWNTIYFGEGSWLTVV.

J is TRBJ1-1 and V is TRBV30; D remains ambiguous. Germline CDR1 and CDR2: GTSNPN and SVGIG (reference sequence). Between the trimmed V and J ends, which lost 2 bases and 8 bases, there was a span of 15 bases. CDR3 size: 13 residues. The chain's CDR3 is CAWSFGLGYEAFF. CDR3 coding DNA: TGTGCCTGGAGTTTCGGGCTGGGATACGAAGCTTTCTTT.

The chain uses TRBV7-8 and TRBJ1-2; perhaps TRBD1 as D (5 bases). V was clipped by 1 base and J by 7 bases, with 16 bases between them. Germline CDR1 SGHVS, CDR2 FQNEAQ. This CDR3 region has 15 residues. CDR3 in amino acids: CASSLDGNRQGGYTF. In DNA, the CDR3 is TGTGCCAGCAGCTTAGACGGGAACAGGCAAGGTGGCTACACCTTC.

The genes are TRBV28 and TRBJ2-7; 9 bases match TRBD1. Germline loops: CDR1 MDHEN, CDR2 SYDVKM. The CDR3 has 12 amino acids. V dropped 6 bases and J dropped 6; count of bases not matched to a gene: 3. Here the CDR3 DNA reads TGTGCCAGCAGCACAGGGGGCACCGAGCAGTACTTC. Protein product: CASSTGGTEQYF.

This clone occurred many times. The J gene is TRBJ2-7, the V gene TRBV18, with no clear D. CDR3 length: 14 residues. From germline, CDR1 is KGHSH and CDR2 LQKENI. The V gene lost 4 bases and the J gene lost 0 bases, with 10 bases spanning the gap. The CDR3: CASSLTTDSYEQYF. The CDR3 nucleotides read TGTGCCAGCTCACTAACTACTGACTCCTACGAGCAGTACTTC. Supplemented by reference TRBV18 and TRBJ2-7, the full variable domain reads NAGVMQNPRHLVRRRGQEARLRCSPMKGHSHVYWYRQLPEEGLKFMVYLQKENIIDESGMPKERFSAEFPKEGPSILRIQQVVRGDSAAYFCASSLTTDSYEQYFGPGTRLTVT.

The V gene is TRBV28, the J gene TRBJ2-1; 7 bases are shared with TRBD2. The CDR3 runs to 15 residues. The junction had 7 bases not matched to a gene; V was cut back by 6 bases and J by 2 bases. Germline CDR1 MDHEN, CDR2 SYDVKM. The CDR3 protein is CASSSSGRPYNEQFF. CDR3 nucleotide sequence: TGTGCCAGCAGCTCTAGCGGCCGCCCCTACAATGAGCAGTTCTTC.

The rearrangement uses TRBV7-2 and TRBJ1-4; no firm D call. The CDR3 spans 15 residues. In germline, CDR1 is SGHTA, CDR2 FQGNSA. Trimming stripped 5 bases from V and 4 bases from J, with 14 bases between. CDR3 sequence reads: CASSDRTGGNEKLFF. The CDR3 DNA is TGTGCCAGCAGCGATCGGACCGGCGGTAATGAAAAACTGTTTTTT.

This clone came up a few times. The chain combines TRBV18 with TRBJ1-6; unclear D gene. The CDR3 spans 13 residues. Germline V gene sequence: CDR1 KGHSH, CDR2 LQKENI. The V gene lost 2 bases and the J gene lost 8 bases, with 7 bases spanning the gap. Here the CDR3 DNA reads TGTGCCAGCTCACCAGCCGAGGATTCACCCCTCCACTTT. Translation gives CASSPAEDSPLHF.

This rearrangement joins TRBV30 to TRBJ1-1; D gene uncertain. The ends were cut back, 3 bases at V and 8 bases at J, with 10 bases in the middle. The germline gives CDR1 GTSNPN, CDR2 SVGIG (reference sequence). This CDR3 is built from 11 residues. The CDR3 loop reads CAWSPSVEAFF. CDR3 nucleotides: TGTGCCTGGAGCCCGTCGGTGGAAGCTTTCTTT.

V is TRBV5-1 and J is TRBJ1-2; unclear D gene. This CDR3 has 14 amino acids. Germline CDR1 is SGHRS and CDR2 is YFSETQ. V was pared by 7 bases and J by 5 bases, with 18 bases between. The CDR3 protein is CASALDGDGYGYTF. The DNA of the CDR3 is TGCGCCAGCGCCTTGGACGGGGATGGATATGGCTACACCTTC.

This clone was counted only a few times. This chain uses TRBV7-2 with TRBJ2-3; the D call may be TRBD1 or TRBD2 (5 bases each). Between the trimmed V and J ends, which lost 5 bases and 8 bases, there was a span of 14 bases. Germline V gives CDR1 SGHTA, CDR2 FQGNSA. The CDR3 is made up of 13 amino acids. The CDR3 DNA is TGTGCCAGCAGCAGAGGGGTTTTAGTTACGCAGTATTTT. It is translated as CASSRGVLVTQYF.

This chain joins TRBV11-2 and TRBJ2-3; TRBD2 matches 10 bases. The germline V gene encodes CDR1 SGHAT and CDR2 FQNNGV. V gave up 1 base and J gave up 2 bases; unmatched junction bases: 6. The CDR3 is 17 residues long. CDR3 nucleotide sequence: TGTGCCAGCAGCTTAGCTCTTAGCGGGAGGTCCACAGATACGCAGTATTTT. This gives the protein CASSLALSGRSTDTQYF.

CDR3 DNA: TGTGCCAGTAGTGAGACCCAGTACTTC. This encodes CASSETQYF. V gene TRBV19 combines with J gene TRBJ2-5, with D unclear. CDR3 length: 9 residues. Trimming shortened V by 5 bases and J by 5 bases, and 0 bases separated the two germline ends. Germline CDR1 reads LNHDA; CDR2 reads SQIVND (reference sequence).

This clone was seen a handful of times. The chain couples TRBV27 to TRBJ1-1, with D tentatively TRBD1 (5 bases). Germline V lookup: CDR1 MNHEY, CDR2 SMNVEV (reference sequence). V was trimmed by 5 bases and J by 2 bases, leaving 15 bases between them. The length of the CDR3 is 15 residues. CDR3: CASSQYRDGNTEAFF. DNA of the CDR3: TGTGCCAGCAGTCAGTACCGGGACGGTAACACTGAAGCTTTCTTT.

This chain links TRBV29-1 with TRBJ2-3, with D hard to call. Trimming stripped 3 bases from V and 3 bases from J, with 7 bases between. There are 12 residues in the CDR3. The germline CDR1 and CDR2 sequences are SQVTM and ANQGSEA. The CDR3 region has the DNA TGCAGCGTTGAGTCCGCTACAGATACGCAGTATTTT. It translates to CSVESATDTQYF.

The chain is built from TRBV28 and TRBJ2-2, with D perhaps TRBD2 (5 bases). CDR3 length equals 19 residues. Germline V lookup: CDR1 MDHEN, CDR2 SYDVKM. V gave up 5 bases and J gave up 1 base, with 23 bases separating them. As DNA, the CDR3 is TGTGCCAGCAGTACTCACCCCCCTGGAGGCCGGCTGAACACCGGGGAGCTGTTTTTT. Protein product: CASSTHPPGGRLNTGELFF. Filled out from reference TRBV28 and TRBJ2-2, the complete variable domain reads DVKVTQSSRYLVKRTGEKVFLECVQDMDHENMFWYRQDPGLGLRLIYFSYDVKMKEKGDIPEGYSVSREKKERFSLILESASTNQTSMYLCASSTHPPGGRLNTGELFFGEGSRLTVL.

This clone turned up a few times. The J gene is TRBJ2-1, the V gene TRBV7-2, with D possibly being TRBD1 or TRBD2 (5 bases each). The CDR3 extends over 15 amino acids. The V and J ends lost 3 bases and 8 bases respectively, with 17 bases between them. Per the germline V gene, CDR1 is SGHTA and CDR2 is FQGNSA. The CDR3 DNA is TGTGCCAGCAGCTTTACTCCGGGACCCCATGATGAGCAGTTCTTC. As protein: CASSFTPGPHDEQFF.

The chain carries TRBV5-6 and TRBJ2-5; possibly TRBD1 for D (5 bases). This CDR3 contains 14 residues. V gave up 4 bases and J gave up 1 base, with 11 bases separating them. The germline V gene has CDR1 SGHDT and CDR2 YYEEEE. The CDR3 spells CASSLTATQETQYF. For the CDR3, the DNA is TGTGCCAGCAGCCTGACAGCCACCCAAGAGACCCAGTACTTC.